The rows below give T cell receptor beta chains drawn from one sample of a study of post-analysis software for immune sequencing data. TCRdb re-called the PCR reads through MiXCR, storing one row per CDR3 protein. The repertoire holds hundreds of thousands of distinct CDR3 sequences, with under 70% as singletons. The sample comprised blood. The receptors here all came from a girl between 10 and 17 years old with multiple sclerosis. Both conserved end residues are part of each CDR3. The order of the fields is CDR3 length, V gene, J gene, CDR3 protein.

>16|TRBV25-1|TRBJ2-1
CASSTPQSGTYNEQFF
>16|TRBV6-5|TRBJ2-1
CASSRANGGLYNEQFF
>16|TRBV6-5|-
CASSYFQGGPGETQYF
>11|TRBV29-1|TRBJ2-1
CSVGVGGEQFF
>16|TRBV7-2|-
CASSLASGGASHEQYF
>13|TRBV2|TRBJ2-7
CAGTWDAGYEQYF
>17|TRBV4-2|TRBJ2-5
CASSQETSGGIPETQYF
>15|TRBV4-1|TRBJ2-7
CASSQSAGAVFEQYF
>18|TRBV4-1|TRBJ1-2
CASSQPGQGPTVAYGYTF
>14|TRBV12-3/TRBV12-4|TRBJ1-2
CASSYRLLGYGYTF
>14|TRBV18|TRBJ2-7
CASSPRGTFWEQYF
>17|TRBV5-1|TRBJ2-1
CASSPIGGDVSYNEQFF
>15|TRBV9|TRBJ1-1
CASSVAPSGHTEAFF
>15|TRBV6-5|TRBJ2-7
CASSYGGPGLYEQYF
>14|TRBV6-2/TRBV6-3|TRBJ2-1
CASSSGTQGNEQFF
>14|TRBV27|TRBJ2-7
CASSLQGLPYEQYF
>17|TRBV9|TRBJ2-7
CASSHNPSAGGSYEQYF
>16|TRBV29-1|TRBJ2-1
CSVEGLRGGRYNEQFF
>14|TRBV29-1|-
CSVEGADQYNEQYF
>14|TRBV29-1|TRBJ2-1
CSVKRGSSYNEQFF
>15|TRBV5-1|TRBJ2-1
CASSSSGTGNNEQFF
>16|TRBV7-3|TRBJ2-4
CASNTGLAGGKNIQYF
>15|TRBV12-3/TRBV12-4|TRBJ1-6
CASSLSDRDNSPLHF
>12|TRBV20-1|TRBJ2-4
CSAAGPYNEQYF
>15|TRBV5-1|TRBJ1-5
CASSKGPIGNQPQHF
>13|TRBV20-1|-
CSAKRGARDEQFF
>14|TRBV20-1|TRBJ2-7
CSAGRDRFSYEQYF
>17|TRBV20-1|TRBJ2-3
CSARDQFDFRSTDTQYF
>12|TRBV12-5|TRBJ2-1
CASGPTYNEQFF
>14|TRBV5-1|TRBJ2-1
CASESDRGPDEQFF
>15|TRBV20-1|-
CSVRALAGESETQYF
>15|TRBV27|TRBJ1-2
CASSFADSPNYGYTF
>12|TRBV29-1|TRBJ2-5
CSVVRDSETQYF
>15|TRBV7-3|TRBJ2-3
CASSFDGGASDTQYF
>13|TRBV7-9|TRBJ2-5
CASSPPVVETQYF
>15|TRBV6-5|TRBJ2-3
CASSPQQGRTDTQYF
>15|TRBV7-3|TRBJ1-1
CASSQGQAQNTEAFF
>14|TRBV5-5|TRBJ2-5
CASSLPAGQETQYF
>15|TRBV19|TRBJ2-1
CASDSGRADYNEQFF
>15|TRBV6-5|TRBJ2-7
CASSYYGGGRNEQYF
>16|TRBV5-1|TRBJ1-2
CASSLAGGDGLYGYTF